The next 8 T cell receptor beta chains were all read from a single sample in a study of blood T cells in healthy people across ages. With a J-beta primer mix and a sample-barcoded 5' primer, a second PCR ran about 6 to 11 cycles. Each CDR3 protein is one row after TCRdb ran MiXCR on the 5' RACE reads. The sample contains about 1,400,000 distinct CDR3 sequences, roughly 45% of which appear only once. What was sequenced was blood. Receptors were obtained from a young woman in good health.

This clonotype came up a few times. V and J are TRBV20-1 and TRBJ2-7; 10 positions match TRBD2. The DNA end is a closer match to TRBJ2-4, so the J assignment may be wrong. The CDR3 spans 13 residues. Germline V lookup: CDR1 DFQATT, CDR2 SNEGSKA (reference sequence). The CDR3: CSARTSGVNIQYF. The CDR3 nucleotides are TGCAGTGCTAGAACTAGCGGGGTGAACATTCAGTACTTC.

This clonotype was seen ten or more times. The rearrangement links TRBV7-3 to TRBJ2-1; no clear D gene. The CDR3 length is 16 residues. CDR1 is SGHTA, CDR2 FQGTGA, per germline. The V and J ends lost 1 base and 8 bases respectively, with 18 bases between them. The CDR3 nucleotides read TGTGCCAGCAGCTTAAGGGATGGCTTAGGCAAGGATGAGCAGTTCTTC. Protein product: CASSLRDGLGKDEQFF.

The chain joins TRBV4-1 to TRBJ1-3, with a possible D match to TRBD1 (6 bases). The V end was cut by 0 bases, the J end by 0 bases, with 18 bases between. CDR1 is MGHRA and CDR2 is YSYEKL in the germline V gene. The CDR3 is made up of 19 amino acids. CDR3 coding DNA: TGCGCCAGCAGCCAAGACCGGGAGGGGGTCAGAGGCTCTGGAAACACCATATATTTT. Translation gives CASSQDREGVRGSGNTIYF.

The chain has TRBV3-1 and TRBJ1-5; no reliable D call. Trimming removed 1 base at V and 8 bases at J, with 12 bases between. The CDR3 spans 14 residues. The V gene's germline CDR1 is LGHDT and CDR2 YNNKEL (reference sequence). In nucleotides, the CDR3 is TGTGCCAGCAGCCAAGGGGCGCTGGGGAAGCCCCAGCATTTT. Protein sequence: CASSQGALGKPQHF.

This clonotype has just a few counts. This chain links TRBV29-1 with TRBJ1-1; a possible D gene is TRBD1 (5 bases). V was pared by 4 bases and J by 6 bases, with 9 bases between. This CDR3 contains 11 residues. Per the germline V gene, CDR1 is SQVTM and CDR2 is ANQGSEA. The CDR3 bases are TGCAGCGTTGTGGAGACAGCTGAAGCTTTCTTT. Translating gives CSVVETAEAFF.

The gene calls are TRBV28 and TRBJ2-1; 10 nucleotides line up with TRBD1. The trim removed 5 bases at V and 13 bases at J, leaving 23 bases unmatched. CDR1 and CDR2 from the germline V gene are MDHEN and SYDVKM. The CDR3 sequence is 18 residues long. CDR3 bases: TGTGCCAGCAGTACCGCTAAAGACAGGGGGCGGCGGGAAGAGACCCAGTTCTTC. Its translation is CASSTAKDRGRREETQFF.

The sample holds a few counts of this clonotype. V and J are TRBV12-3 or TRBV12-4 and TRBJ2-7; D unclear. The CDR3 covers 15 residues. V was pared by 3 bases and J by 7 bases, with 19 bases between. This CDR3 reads CASSLLSVGFTEQYF. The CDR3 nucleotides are TGTGCCAGCAGTTTGTTATCGGTGGGCTTTACGGAGCAGTACTTC.

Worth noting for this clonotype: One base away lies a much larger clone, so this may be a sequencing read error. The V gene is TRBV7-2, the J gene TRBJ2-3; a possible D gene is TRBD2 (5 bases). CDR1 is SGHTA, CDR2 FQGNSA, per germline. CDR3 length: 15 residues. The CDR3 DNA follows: TGTGCCAACAGCTTAGGTCTCGGGATGACAGATACGCAGTATTTT. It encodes CANSLGLGMTDTQYF.